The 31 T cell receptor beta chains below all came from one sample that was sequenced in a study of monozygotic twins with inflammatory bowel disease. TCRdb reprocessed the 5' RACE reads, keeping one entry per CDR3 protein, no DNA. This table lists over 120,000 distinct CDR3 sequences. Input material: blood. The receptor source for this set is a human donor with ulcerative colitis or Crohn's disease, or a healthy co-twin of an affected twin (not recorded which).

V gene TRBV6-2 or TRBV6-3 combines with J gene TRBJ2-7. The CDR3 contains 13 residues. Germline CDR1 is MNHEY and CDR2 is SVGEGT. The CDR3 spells CASTRTGPYEQYF.

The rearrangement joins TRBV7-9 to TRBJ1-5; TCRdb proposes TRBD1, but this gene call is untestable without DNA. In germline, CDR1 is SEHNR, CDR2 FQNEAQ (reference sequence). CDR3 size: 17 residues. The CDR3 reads CASSLGDPIWGNQPQHF.

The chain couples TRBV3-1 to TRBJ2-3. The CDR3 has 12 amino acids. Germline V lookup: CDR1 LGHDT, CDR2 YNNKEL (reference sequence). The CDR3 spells CASSQGDVTQYF.

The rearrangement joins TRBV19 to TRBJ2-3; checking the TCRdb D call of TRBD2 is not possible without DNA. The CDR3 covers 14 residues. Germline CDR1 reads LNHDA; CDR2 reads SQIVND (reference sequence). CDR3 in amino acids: CASQREGSTDTQYF. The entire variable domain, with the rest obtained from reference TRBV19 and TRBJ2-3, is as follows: DGGITQSPKYLFRKEGQNVTLSCEQNLNHDAMYWYRQDPGQGLRLIYYSQIVNDFQKGDIAEGYSVSREKKESFPLTVTSAQKNPTAFYLCASQREGSTDTQYFGPGTRLTVL.

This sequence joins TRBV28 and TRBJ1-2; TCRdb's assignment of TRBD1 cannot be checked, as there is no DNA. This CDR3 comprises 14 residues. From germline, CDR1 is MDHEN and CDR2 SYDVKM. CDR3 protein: CASSGGGTNYGYTF.

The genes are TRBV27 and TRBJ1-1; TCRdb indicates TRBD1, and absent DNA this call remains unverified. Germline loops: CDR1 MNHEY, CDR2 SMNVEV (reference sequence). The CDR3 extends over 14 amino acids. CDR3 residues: CASSFFPATGEAFF.

CDR3 loop: CASRRTNYNEQFF. V gene TRBV6-5 combines with J gene TRBJ2-1. The CDR3 is 13 amino acids. The germline gives CDR1 MNHEY, CDR2 SVGAGI.

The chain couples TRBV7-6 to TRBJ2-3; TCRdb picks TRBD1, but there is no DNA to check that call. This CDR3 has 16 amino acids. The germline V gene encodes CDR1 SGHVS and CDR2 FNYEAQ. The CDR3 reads CASSVRWGEDTDTQYF. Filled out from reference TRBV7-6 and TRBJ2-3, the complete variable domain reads GAGVSQSPRYKVTKRGQDVALRCDPISGHVSLYWYRQALGQGPEFLTYFNYEAQQDKSGLPNDRFSAERPEGSISTLTIQRTEQRDSAMYRCASSVRWGEDTDTQYFGPGTRLTVL.

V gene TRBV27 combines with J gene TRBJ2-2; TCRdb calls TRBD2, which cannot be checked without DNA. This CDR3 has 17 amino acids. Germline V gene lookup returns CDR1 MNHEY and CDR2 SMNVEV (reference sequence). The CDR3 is CASSLFSSGVNTGELFF.

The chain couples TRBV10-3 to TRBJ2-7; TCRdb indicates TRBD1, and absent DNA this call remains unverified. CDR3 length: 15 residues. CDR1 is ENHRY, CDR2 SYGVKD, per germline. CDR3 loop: CAISDPGTPAYEQYF.

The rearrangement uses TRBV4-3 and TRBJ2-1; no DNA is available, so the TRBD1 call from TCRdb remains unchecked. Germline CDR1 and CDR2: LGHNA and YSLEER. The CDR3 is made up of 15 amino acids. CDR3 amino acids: CASSLAGTGNNEQFF.

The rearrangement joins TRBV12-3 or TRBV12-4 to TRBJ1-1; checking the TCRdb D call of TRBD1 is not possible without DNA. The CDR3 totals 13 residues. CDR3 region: CASTPDSYTEAFF.

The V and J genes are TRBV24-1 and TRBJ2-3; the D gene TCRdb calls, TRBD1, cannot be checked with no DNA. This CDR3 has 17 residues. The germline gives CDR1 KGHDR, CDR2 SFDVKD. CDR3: CATSDPRRWGATDTQYF.

The CDR3 spells CASSPGAATNTGELFF. The gene calls are TRBV18 and TRBJ2-2; the TCRdb call, TRBD1, lacks DNA for checking. The CDR3 length is 16 residues. Germline CDR1 is KGHSH and CDR2 is LQKENI.

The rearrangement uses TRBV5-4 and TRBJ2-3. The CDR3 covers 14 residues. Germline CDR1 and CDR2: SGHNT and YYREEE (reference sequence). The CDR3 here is CASSLGGSTDTQYF.

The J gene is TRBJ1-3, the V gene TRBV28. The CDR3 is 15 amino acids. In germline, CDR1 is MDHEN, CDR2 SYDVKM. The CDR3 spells CASRFRALSGNTIYF.

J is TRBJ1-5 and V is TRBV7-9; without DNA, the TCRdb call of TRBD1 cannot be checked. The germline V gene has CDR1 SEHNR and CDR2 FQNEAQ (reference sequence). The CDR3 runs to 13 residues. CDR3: CASSPDRILPQHF.

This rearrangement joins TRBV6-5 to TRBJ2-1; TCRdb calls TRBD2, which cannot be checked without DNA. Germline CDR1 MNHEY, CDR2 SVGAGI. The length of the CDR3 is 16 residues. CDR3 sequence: CASSYSRLVPYNEQFF.

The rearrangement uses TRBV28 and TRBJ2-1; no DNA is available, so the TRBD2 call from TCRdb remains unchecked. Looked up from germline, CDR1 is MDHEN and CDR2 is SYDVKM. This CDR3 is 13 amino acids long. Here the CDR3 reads CAGKAGGFNEQFF.

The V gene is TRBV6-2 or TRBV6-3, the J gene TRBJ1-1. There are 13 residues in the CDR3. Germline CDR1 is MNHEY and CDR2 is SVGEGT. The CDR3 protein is CASRWSPDTEAFF.

CDR3 residues: CASSFRAGGDTQYF. J is TRBJ2-3 and V is TRBV12-3 or TRBV12-4; there is no DNA to check the TCRdb D call of TRBD2. The CDR3 has 14 amino acids.

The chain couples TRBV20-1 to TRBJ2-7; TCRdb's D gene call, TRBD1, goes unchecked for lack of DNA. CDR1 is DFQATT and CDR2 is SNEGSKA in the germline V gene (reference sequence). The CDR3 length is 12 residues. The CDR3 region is CSASKQGYEQYF.

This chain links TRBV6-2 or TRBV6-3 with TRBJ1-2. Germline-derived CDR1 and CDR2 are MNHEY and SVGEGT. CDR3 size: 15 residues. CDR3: CASSYISQPHYGYTF.

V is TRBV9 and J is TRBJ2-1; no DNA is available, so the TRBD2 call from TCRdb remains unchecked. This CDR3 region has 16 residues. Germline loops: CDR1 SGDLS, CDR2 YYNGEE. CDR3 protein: CASSVEAGGAADEQFF.

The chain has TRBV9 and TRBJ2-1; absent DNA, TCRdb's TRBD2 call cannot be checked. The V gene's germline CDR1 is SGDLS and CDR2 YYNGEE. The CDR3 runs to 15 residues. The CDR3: CASSVGWEPTVEQFF.

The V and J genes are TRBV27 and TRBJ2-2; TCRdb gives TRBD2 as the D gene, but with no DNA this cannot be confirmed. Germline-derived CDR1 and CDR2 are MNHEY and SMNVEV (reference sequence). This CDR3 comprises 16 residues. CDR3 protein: CASSLSGLGNTGELFF.

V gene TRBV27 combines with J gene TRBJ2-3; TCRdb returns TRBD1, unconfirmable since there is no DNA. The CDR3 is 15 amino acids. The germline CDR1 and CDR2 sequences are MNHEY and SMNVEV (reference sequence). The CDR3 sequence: CASSRLQAPTDTQYF.

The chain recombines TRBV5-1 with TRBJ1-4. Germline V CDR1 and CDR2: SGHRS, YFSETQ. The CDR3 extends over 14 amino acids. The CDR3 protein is CASSLAGQNEKLFF.

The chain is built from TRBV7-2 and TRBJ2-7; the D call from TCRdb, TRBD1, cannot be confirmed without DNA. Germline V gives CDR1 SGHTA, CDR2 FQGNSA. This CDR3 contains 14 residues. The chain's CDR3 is CASSPAGGRYEQYF. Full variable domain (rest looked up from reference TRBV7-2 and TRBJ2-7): GAGVSQSPSNKVTEKGKDVELRCDPISGHTALYWYRQSLGQGLEFLIYFQGNSAPDKSGLPSDRFSAERTGGSVSTLTIQRTQQEDSAVYLCASSPAGGRYEQYFGPGTRLTVT.

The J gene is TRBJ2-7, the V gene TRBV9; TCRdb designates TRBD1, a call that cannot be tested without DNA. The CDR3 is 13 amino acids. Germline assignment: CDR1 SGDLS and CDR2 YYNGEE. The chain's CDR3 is CASAGTGAHEQYF.

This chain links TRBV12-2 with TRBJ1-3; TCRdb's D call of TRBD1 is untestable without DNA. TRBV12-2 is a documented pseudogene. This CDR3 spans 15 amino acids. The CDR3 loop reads CASRVLGVSGNTIYF.